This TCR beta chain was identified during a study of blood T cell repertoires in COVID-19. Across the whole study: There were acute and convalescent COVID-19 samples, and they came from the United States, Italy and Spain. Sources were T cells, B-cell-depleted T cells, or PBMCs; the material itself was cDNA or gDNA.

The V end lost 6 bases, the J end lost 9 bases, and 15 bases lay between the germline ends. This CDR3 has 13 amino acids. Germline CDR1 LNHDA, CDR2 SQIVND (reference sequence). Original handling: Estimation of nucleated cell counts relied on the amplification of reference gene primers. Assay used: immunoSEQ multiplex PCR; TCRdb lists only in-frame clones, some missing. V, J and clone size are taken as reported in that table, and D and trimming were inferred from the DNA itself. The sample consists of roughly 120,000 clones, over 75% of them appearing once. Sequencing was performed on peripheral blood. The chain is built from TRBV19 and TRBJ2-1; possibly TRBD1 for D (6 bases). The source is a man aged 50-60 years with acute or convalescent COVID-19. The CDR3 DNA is TGTGCCAGTAGCATGGGGGCTCTCGGTGAGCAGTTCTTC. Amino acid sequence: CASSMGALGEQFF.